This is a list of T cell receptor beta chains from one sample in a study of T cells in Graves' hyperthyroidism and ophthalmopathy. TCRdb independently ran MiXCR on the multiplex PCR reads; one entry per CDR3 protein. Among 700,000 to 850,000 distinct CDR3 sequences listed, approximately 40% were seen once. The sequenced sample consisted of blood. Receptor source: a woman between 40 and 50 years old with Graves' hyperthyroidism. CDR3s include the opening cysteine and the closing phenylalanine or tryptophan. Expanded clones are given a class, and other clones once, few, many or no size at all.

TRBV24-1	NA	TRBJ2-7	CATSDSRDLYGYEQYF
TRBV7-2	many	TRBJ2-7	CASSLAVNEQYF
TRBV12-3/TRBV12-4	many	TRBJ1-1	CASSFSDRGTEAFF
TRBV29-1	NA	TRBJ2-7	CSVEEGGGNPYEQYF
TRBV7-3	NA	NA	CASSLGWDREEQFF
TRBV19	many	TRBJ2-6	CASMGRVTRGANVLTF
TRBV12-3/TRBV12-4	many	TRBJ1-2	CASRKQGIHTF
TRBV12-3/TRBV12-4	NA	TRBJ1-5	CASSFWGGGNQPQHF
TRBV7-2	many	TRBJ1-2	CASSLNDYGYTF
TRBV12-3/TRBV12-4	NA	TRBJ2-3	CASSFAGRGDTQYF
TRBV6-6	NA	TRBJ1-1	CATTLRTNTEAFF
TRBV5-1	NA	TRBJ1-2	CASSLGSNHGYTF
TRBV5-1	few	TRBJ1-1	CASSFPRGGSSEAFF
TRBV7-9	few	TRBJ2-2	CASSLYLQGTGELFF
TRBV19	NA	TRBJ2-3	CASRERTVGTDTQYF
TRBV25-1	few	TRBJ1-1	CASGRQGPNTEAFF
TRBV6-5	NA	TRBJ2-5	CASSLWGTAFPTQGIEETQYF
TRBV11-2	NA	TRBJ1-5	CASSLNRDLLIQPQHF